What follows are 32 T cell receptor beta chains derived from one specimen sequenced in a study of regulatory T cells in long-lasting Graves disease. Described time point: newly diagnosed GD, antithyroid drugs for less than 3 months. The TCR library used RNA extracted from PBMCs. Relying on iRepertoire HTBI primers and Arm-PCR of CDR3 regions, the team built TCR beta libraries. Each CDR3 protein gets one entry after TCRdb re-called the multiplex PCR reads with MiXCR. The data show about 610,000 distinct CDR3 sequences, 15% to 20% seen once. These data also formed part of another study, on T cells in Graves' hyperthyroidism and ophthalmopathy.

The input for sequencing was peripheral blood mononuclear cells (PBMCs), taken at new diagnosis, from a patient treated with antithyroid drugs. These receptors were taken from a man aged 18 to 35 with Graves disease.

The chain recombines TRBV7-9 with TRBJ2-1; 7 nucleotides match TRBD2. V lost 1 base, J lost 6 bases, and 6 bases stayed unmatched. CDR3 size: 15 residues. Germline CDR1 and CDR2: SEHNR and FQNEAQ (reference sequence). Here the CDR3 reads CASSLVLARRNEQFF. As DNA, the CDR3 is TGTGCCAGCAGCTTAGTACTAGCGAGACGCAATGAGCAGTTCTTC.

This clonotype was detected a few times. This chain connects TRBV18 to TRBJ1-1; D call uncertain. V was pared by 2 bases and J by 2 bases, with 18 bases between. The CDR3 is 17 residues long. CDR1 KGHSH and CDR2 LQKENI come from the germline V gene. This chain's CDR3 is CASSPRKGGGLNTEAFF. DNA of the CDR3: TGTGCCAGCTCACCAAGAAAGGGCGGAGGATTAAACACTGAAGCTTTCTTT.

This clonotype was seen at least ten times. The chain has TRBV18 and TRBJ2-3; D is perhaps TRBD2 (5 bases). V dropped 3 bases and J dropped 2 bases, with 12 bases sitting between them. The CDR3 covers 15 residues. From germline, CDR1 is KGHSH and CDR2 LQKENI. The CDR3 DNA sequence: TGTGCCAGCTCACCCATCCGGGGATCCACAGATACGCAGTATTTT. It is translated as CASSPIRGSTDTQYF.

The chain uses TRBV6-1 and TRBJ2-1, with 8 bases matching TRBD2. V lost 7 bases and J lost 0; bases outside the gene matches: 5. The length of the CDR3 is 15 residues. Germline loops: CDR1 MNHNS, CDR2 SASEGT. CDR3 loop: CASNSGTNSYNEQFF. CDR3 DNA: TGTGCCAGCAATAGCGGGACCAACTCCTACAATGAGCAGTTCTTC.

Remarks on this clonotype: A read error may explain this, as a much larger clone is one base away. No conserved phenylalanine or tryptophan is present at the end of the CDR3, so a read error is the likely explanation. The chain has TRBV2 and TRBJ1-1; 9 bases agree with TRBD1. The V gene end was trimmed by 5 bases and the J gene end by 3 bases; junction bases not matched to a gene: 16. The CDR3 has 18 residues. Germline assignment: CDR1 SNHLY and CDR2 FYNNEI. CDR3 in amino acids: CASSYTRDRVRFDTEAFL. The CDR3 DNA follows: TGTGCCAGCAGTTATACCCGGGACAGGGTTCGTTTTGACACTGAAGCTTTCCTT.

This clonotype has more than one count but fewer than ten. The V call is TRBV6-2 or TRBV6-3, the J call TRBJ2-1; TRBD2 matches 15 bases. With the DNA end fitting TRBJ2-5 better, the J assignment may be wrong. CDR3 length: 16 amino acids. Germline V lookup: CDR1 MNHEY, CDR2 SVGEGT. The CDR3 coding sequence is TGTGCCAGCAGGTGGACTAGCGGGAGGGCCCAAGAGACCCAGTACTTC. It codes for CASRWTSGRAQETQYF.

The V call is TRBV20-1, the J call TRBJ1-2, with D maybe TRBD1 (5 bases). With 4 bases removed from V and 5 bases from J, the gap between germline ends came to 17 bases. The CDR3 runs 14 residues. CDR1 and CDR2 from the germline V gene are DFQATT and SNEGSKA (reference sequence). The CDR3 DNA sequence: TGCAGTGCTAAAGAGGAGCAGGGAGAGTATGGCTACACCTTC. This sequence encodes CSAKEEQGEYGYTF.

A note on this clonotype: Given a far larger clone just one base away, this is likely a sequencing read error. The chain recombines TRBV7-3 with TRBJ2-1, with D unclear. CDR3 size: 11 residues. CDR1 SGHTA and CDR2 FQGTGA come from the germline V gene. The chain's CDR3 is CAGSPGNEQFF. CDR3 bases: TGTGCCGGCAGCCCGGGTAATGAGCAGTTCTTC.

The genes are TRBV20-1 and TRBJ2-5; 11 bases line up with TRBD2. Germline V gives CDR1 DFQATT, CDR2 SNEGSKA (reference sequence). V dropped 3 bases and J dropped 9; count of bases not matched to a gene: 6. The CDR3 has 13 amino acids. The DNA of the CDR3 is TGCAGTGCTAGGGCTAGCGGGGGGAGGTCCCAGTACTTC. Amino acid sequence: CSARASGGRSQYF.

The table lists this clonotype with a few counts. The rearrangement uses TRBV9 and TRBJ1-1, with 7 bases that match TRBD1. Unmatched junction bases numbered 2, after V lost 2 bases and J lost 1 base. The CDR3 extends over 14 amino acids. The germline V gene encodes CDR1 SGDLS and CDR2 YYNGEE. CDR3 protein: CASSVGQANTEAFF. The DNA for the CDR3 is TGTGCCAGCAGCGTCGGACAGGCGAACACTGAAGCTTTCTTT.

This clonotype was seen repeatedly, ten times or more. The gene calls are TRBV2 and TRBJ2-2; 8 nucleotides match TRBD2. The CDR3 loop spans 14 amino acids. CDR1 is SNHLY and CDR2 is FYNNEI in the germline V gene. Unmatched junction bases numbered 9, after V lost 8 bases and J lost 7 bases. This chain's CDR3 is CASVLAGLHGELFF. The CDR3 DNA reads TGTGCCAGCGTCCTAGCGGGCTTGCACGGGGAGCTGTTTTTT.

In this sample, this clonotype turned up many times. This chain connects TRBV7-6 to TRBJ2-7; TRBD2 is a possible D gene (5 bases). Germline loops: CDR1 SGHVS, CDR2 FNYEAQ. V shed 5 bases and J shed 5 bases, with 13 bases lying between them. The CDR3 is 13 residues long. The CDR3 DNA follows: TGTGCCAGCAGCCCGCCCCCGGGAAACGAGCAGTACTTC. It yields the protein CASSPPPGNEQYF.

This clonotype was observed at least ten times. The V gene is TRBV28, the J gene TRBJ2-1; D might be TRBD1 (5 bases). V lost 3 bases to trimming and J lost 12 bases, with 9 bases between them. Germline CDR1 and CDR2: MDHEN and SYDVKM. The CDR3 has 11 amino acids. CDR3 amino acids: CASSLVGVQFF. In nucleotides, the CDR3 is TGTGCCAGCAGTTTGGTAGGGGTGCAGTTCTTC.

This clonotype was picked up many times. The CDR3 loop reads CASSLFEGQYNEQFF. CDR3 nucleotides: TGTGCCAGCAGTTTATTCGAGGGACAGTACAATGAGCAGTTCTTC. The V gene is TRBV28, the J gene TRBJ2-1, with 7 bases identical to TRBD1. The length of the CDR3 is 15 residues. Germline trimming cut 1 base from V and 4 bases from J; bases unmatched to any gene: 4. CDR1 and CDR2 from the germline V gene are MDHEN and SYDVKM.

This clonotype was detected once. J is TRBJ2-2 and V is TRBV14, with 8 bases matching TRBD2. With 6 bases clipped from V and 6 bases from J, the junction kept 3 bases outside the gene matches. Germline values: CDR1 SGHDN, CDR2 FVKESK. This CDR3 spans 13 amino acids. The CDR3 nucleotides are TGTGCCAGCAGGCCCGGGAGGGCCGGGGAGCTGTTTTTT. Translated: CASRPGRAGELFF.

At least ten counts were recorded for this clonotype. J is TRBJ2-5 and V is TRBV7-9; D remains unclear. Germline CDR1 and CDR2: SEHNR and FQNEAQ (reference sequence). Trimming stripped 3 bases from V and 5 bases from J, with 10 bases between. The CDR3 contains 13 residues. The chain's CDR3 is CASSFGSAETQYF. CDR3 sequence (DNA): TGTGCCAGCAGCTTCGGAAGCGCGGAGACCCAGTACTTC.

A remark on this clonotype: Mismatch with germline at one junction end may stem from a read error. The chain recombines TRBV27 with TRBJ1-3, with D possibly TRBD1 on 6 matching bases. Germline V gene sequence: CDR1 MNHEY, CDR2 SMNVEV (reference sequence). This CDR3 spans 13 amino acids. CDR3 bases: TGTGCCAGCGGCACGGACAGACGAAACACCACATATTTT. Residues: CASGTDRRNTTYF.

The rearrangement joins TRBV12-3 or TRBV12-4 to TRBJ2-7; 9 nucleotides line up with TRBD2. The ends lost 3 bases at V and 6 bases at J; junction bases unmatched: 3. This CDR3 is 13 amino acids long. In nucleotides, the CDR3 is TGTGCCAGCAGTTTTCGACTAGCGGTCGAGCAGTACTTC. Translating it yields CASSFRLAVEQYF.

This clonotype appeared a single time. It may be a read error: a sequence one base away is much more abundant. The chain is built from TRBV11-1 and TRBJ2-2, with D perhaps being TRBD1 or TRBD2 (5 bases each). CDR1 is SGHAT, CDR2 FQDESV, per germline (reference sequence). The CDR3 extends over 16 amino acids. The CDR3 DNA is TGTGCCAGCAGCGATACGCCCGGGTCTGGGGCCGGGGAGCCGTTTTTT. It translates to CASSDTPGSGAGEPFF.

A note on this clonotype: Relative to the germline gene, one junction end is altered; a read error may explain this. DNA of the CDR3: TGTACCAGCAGCCAAGAGCTGAACAATGAGCAGTTCTTC. The encoded protein is CTSSQELNNEQFF. The chain carries TRBV5-5 and TRBJ2-1; D gene ambiguous. Germline V gene data show CDR1 as SGHKS and CDR2 as YYEKEE (reference sequence). This CDR3 contains 13 residues. Based on the CDR3 plus reference TRBV5-5 and TRBJ2-1, the full variable domain is DAGVTQSPTHLIKTRGQQVTLRCSPISGHKSVSWYQQVLGQGPQFIFQYYEKEERGRGNFPDRFSARQFPNYSSELNVNALLLGDSALYLCTSSQELNNEQFFGPGTRLTVL.

This clonotype was recorded at least ten times. The V and J genes are TRBV20-1 and TRBJ2-1; 7 bases map to TRBD2. The CDR3 runs 15 residues. The germline V gene encodes CDR1 DFQATT and CDR2 SNEGSKA (reference sequence). The V and J ends lost 4 bases and 3 bases, in that order; junction bases with no gene match: 9. In DNA, the CDR3 is TGCAGTGCTAATCCCGGGAGGTCTGGCTACAATGAGCAGTTCTTC. This codes for CSANPGRSGYNEQFF.

This clonotype was observed many times. J is TRBJ2-3 and V is TRBV11-2, with D possibly being TRBD1 (5 bases). Trimming took 3 bases from V and 3 from J, leaving 16 bases between them. Germline CDR1 SGHAT, CDR2 FQNNGV. CDR3 length equals 16 residues. CDR3 in amino acids: CASSLAARVTTDTQYF. The CDR3 DNA sequence: TGTGCCAGCAGCTTGGCAGCCAGGGTAACAACAGATACGCAGTATTTT. The complete variable domain, with remaining parts taken from reference TRBV11-2 and TRBJ2-3, reads EAGVAQSPRYKIIEKRQSVAFWCNPISGHATLYWYQQILGQGPKLLIQFQNNGVVDDSQLPKDRFSAERLKGVDSTLKIQPAKLEDSAVYLCASSLAARVTTDTQYFGPGTRLTVL.

This clonotype was seen at least ten times. The chain recombines TRBV3-1 with TRBJ2-1; 8 bases are a match to TRBD1. The CDR3 contains 16 residues. V lost 4 bases, J lost 2 bases, and 7 bases stayed unmatched. Germline-derived CDR1 and CDR2 are LGHDT and YNNKEL (reference sequence). The CDR3 region is CASSPPGTGAYNEQFF. The CDR3 bases are TGTGCCAGCAGCCCCCCCGGGACAGGAGCCTACAATGAGCAGTTCTTC.

The chain uses TRBV11-2 and TRBJ2-5, with unresolved D. The length of the CDR3 is 14 residues. Germline values: CDR1 SGHAT, CDR2 FQNNGV. Between the trimmed V and J ends, which lost 5 bases and 1 base, there was a span of 11 bases. The CDR3 sequence is CASSPPDRQETQYF. CDR3 DNA sequence: TGTGCCAGCAGCCCCCCGGATCGCCAAGAGACCCAGTACTTC.

CDR3 sequence (DNA): TGCGCCAGCAGCCAGAGGGAGCCGGGCTCCTACGAGCAGTACTTC. It translates to CASSQREPGSYEQYF. The rearrangement joins TRBV4-1 to TRBJ2-7; D perhaps matches TRBD2 (5 bases). The V end lost 3 bases, the J end lost 0 bases, and 12 bases lay between the germline ends. Germline V gives CDR1 MGHRA, CDR2 YSYEKL. This CDR3 has 15 residues.

V gene TRBV7-8 combines with J gene TRBJ2-7; 8 nucleotides align to TRBD2. The CDR3 has 14 amino acids. Germline lookup yields CDR1 SGHVS and CDR2 FQNEAQ. V gave up 1 base and J gave up 4 bases; unmatched junction bases: 3. In DNA, the CDR3 is TGTGCCAGCAGCTTAGAGGGACTAGAATACGAGCAGTACTTC. Amino acid sequence: CASSLEGLEYEQYF.

This sequence joins TRBV7-9 and TRBJ1-1, with TRBD1 matching over 7 bases. The CDR3 totals 13 residues. With 7 bases clipped from V and 11 bases from J, the junction kept 13 bases outside the gene matches. CDR1 is SEHNR and CDR2 is FQNEAQ in the germline V gene (reference sequence). The CDR3 region has the DNA TGTGCCAGCACCCTATTAAGGACAGGAGGGGCTTTCTTT. It codes for CASTLLRTGGAFF.

This clonotype was detected many times. This rearrangement joins TRBV7-9 to TRBJ2-1; 8 bases map to TRBD2. With 5 bases clipped from V and 6 bases from J, the junction kept 6 bases outside the gene matches. CDR1 is SEHNR, CDR2 FQNEAQ, per germline (reference sequence). The CDR3 loop spans 14 amino acids. CDR3 residues: CASSGGLGANEQFF. CDR3 DNA sequence: TGTGCCAGCAGCGGGGGACTAGGGGCCAATGAGCAGTTCTTC.

This clonotype was counted many times. This chain joins TRBV20-1 and TRBJ2-3, with D perhaps matching TRBD1 or TRBD2 (5 bases each). Germline V gene lookup returns CDR1 DFQATT and CDR2 SNEGSKA (reference sequence). The CDR3 has 14 amino acids. V gave up 5 bases and J gave up 1 base, with 13 bases separating them. This CDR3 is CSAEPGTGTDTQYF. The CDR3 DNA follows: TGCAGTGCTGAACCAGGGACGGGCACAGATACGCAGTATTTT.

This clonotype was detected many times. The DNA of the CDR3 is TGTGCCTGGAACAATTACAATGAGCAGTTCTTC. It yields the protein CAWNNYNEQFF. The genes are TRBV30 and TRBJ2-1; the D is unclear. The CDR3 spans 11 residues. The V gene's germline CDR1 is GTSNPN and CDR2 SVGIG (reference sequence). V lost 4 bases, J lost 4 bases, and 5 bases lay in between.

This clonotype occurred many times. The V call is TRBV6-2 or TRBV6-3, the J call TRBJ2-7; perhaps TRBD2 as D (6 bases). Germline lookup yields CDR1 MNHEY and CDR2 SVGEGT. V lost 4 bases and J 4 bases, leaving 11 bases between the germline ends. CDR3 size: 13 residues. DNA for the CDR3: TGTGCCAGCAGTTTGGGGGGATGGTACGAGCAGTACTTC. This sequence encodes CASSLGGWYEQYF.

The sample holds a few counts of this clonotype. This chain joins TRBV12-3 or TRBV12-4 and TRBJ2-4; D is unresolved. The J call may be mistaken, given a closer DNA end match to TRBJ2-5. CDR3 length equals 13 residues. CDR3 protein: CASSFNSEGTQYF. The CDR3, as DNA: TGTGCCAGCAGTTTTAACTCAGAAGGGACCCAGTACTTC.